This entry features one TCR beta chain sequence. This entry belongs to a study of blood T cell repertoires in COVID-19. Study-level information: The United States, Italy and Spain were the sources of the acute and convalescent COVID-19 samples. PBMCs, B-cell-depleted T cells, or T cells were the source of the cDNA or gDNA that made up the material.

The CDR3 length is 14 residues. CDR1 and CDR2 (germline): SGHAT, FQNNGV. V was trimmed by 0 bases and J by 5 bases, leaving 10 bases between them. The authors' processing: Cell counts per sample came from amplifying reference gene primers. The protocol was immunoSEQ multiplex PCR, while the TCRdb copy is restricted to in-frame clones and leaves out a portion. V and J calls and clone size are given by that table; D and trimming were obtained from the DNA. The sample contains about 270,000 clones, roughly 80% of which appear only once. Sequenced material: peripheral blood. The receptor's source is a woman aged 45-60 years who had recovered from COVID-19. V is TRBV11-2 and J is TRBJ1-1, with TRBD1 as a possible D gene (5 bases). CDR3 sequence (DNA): TGTGCCAGCAGCTTAGAGCAGGGATTGACTGAAGCTTTCTTT. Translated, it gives CASSLEQGLTEAFF.